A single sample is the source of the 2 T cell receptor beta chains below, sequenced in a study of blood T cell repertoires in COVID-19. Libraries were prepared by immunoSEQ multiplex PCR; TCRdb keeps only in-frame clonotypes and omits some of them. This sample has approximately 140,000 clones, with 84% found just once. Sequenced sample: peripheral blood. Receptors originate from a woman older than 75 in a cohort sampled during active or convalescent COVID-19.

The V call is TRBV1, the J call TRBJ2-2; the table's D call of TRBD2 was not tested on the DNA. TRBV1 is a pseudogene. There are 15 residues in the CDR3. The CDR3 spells CTSSASGGFTGELFF. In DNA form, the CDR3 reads TGCACCAGCAGCGCTAGCGGGGGATTTACCGGGGAGCTGTTTTTT.

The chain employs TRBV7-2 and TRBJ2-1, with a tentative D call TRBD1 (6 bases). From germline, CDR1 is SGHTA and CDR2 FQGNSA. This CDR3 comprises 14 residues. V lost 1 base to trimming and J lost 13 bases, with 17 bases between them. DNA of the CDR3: TGTGCCAGCAGCTTAGTAAGTACCCAGGGGAACCAGTTCTTC. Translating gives CASSLVSTQGNQFF.